The entry that follows covers one T cell receptor (beta chain) sequence. Its specificity is unknown. At one end, the junction sequence differs from germline, possibly due to a read error. The CDR3 contains 16 residues. Germline V gives CDR1 SGHRS, CDR2 YFSETQ. Per the original methods: Researchers built a distant-metastasis classifier for papillary thyroid cancer that drew on CDR3 differences across clinicopathological groups. TCRdb re-clonotyped the PCR reads via MiXCR. TCRdb's processing, not the authors' own work, is the source of the V and J calls. The sample has tens of thousands of clones, approximately 17% seen once; the top ten hold roughly 7%. This specimen comes from a study of metastatic and nonmetastatic thyroid tumors. About the research overall: Peripheral blood and tumor or nodule samples from malignant and benign thyroid patients were compared.

Until they underwent thyroid surgery, no patient had received any treatment. Study-level findings and limits: Significantly higher TCR beta diversity was reportedly seen in malignant thyroid tumors than benign nodules, in blood and tumor.

The rearrangement uses TRBV5-1 and TRBJ2-3; D gene uncertain. Sequencing input: blood. The source of this sequence is a female donor with papillary thyroid cancer or a benign thyroid nodule (not recorded which). Some clones in this sample may be carry-over from other donors' samples. The CDR3 is CVSISVIRASTDTQYF. In DNA form, the CDR3 reads TGCGTCAGCATCTCCGTCATAAGGGCTAGCACAGATACGCAGTATTTT.